This TCR beta chain was identified in a study of CD8+ T cells in alopecia areata. Notes on this clone: What it binds is not known.

RNA extraction was followed by reverse transcription into cDNA, which acted as the sequencing template. Assay: immunoSEQ multiplex PCR; the TCRdb copy retains only in-frame clones and omits some. The sample holds some 160,000 clones; more than 55% are singletons and the top ten take roughly a third. The germline CDR1 and CDR2 sequences are SQVTM and ANQGSEA. Trimming stripped 4 bases from V and 7 bases from J, with 11 bases between. The CDR3 is made up of 11 amino acids. PBMCs served as the source from which CD4+ and CD8+ T cells were sorted. Study-level findings and limits: Sequencing of scalp samples also includes resident alphabeta T cells from normal skin. Especially in alopecia totalis/universalis, lesional scalp showed greater clonality than normal scalp did. Patients shared TCRs less clearly than mice did, possibly for HLA-related reasons.

This sequence was found in a human donor in good health. The gene calls are TRBV29-1 and TRBJ2-7; TRBD1 or TRBD2 may be the D gene (6 bases each). Sequenced material: CD8+ T cells sorted from blood. CDR3 region: CSVVGAGEQYF. The CDR3 DNA reads TGCAGCGTTGTGGGGGCGGGAGAGCAGTACTTC.